This T cell receptor beta chain was obtained from a study of STAT5B mutations in CD4+ large granular lymphocyte leukemia. Study at large: Among healthy donors, a particular HLA allele went with more CDR3 'QG' motifs. The study, taken as a whole, reports: About a quarter of private leukemic clonotypes occurred rarely in other patients' non-leukemic repertoires. Patient CD4-sorted repertoires looked more clonal than healthy CD4+ repertoires, even without putative leukemic clones.

Sequencing was at survey level. The table came from immunoSEQ multiplex PCR; TCRdb's copy has only in-frame clones and leaves some out. The sample consists of tens of thousands of clones, around 82% of them appearing once. Germline CDR1 reads SGHDN; CDR2 reads FVKESK. The CDR3 runs to 16 residues. The J segment lost 2 bases and the V segment lost 1 base, leaving 6 bases of the junction unmatched. Remarks on this clone: No antigen is known for it.

Specimen: CD4+ T cells from blood buffy coats. The TCR sequence derives from a human donor in good health. The rearrangement uses TRBV14 and TRBJ2-3, with 7 bases aligning to TRBD2. The CDR3 region is CASSQVLREVTDTQYF. CDR3 in DNA: TGTGCCAGCAGCCAAGTCCTACGGGAGGTCACAGATACGCAGTATTTT.